These T cell receptor beta chains were read from a single sample in a study of blood T cell repertoires in COVID-19. Clones were sequenced by immunoSEQ multiplex PCR, and TCRdb holds only the in-frame ones, with some missing. The profile covers some 670,000 clones, with approximately 90% appearing a single time and roughly 0.26% taken by the ten largest. Source material: peripheral blood. These receptors were taken from a young woman with acute or convalescent COVID-19. CDR3s include the opening cysteine and the closing phenylalanine or tryptophan. D genes are given only for firm matches. Clone sizes are given selectively: once, few, many, or a class where the clone is expanded.

TRBJ1-2 . . TRBV19 TGTGCCAGTAGCCGCTACCACCTACAGGTGCCAAATAACTATGGCTACACCTTC CASSRYHLQVPNNYGYTF
TRBJ2-1 . TRBD2 TRBV7-3 TGTGCCAGCAGCTCTCCCTCCCGGACTAGCGGGGGCTACAATGAGCAGTTCTTC CASSSPSRTSGGYNEQFF
TRBJ2-5 . TRBD1 TRBV3-1/TRBV3-2 TGTGCCAGCAGGTTCTCCGGGACAGGGACGCGAGAGACCCAGTACTTC CASRFSGTGTRETQYF
TRBJ2-2 . . TRBV4-1 TGCGCCAGCCGGAATCAGGGGGAGGCGAACACCGGGGAGCTGTTTTTT CASRNQGEANTGELFF
TRBJ2-1 few TRBD2 TRBV27 TGTGCCAGCAGCCCCGGGGGGGGTCGTTTCAATGAGCAGTTCTTC CASSPGGGRFNEQFF
TRBJ1-5 . . TRBV18 TGTGCCAGCTCACCACCCAACGGGATCGGCAATCAGCCCCAGCATTTT CASSPPNGIGNQPQHF
TRBJ2-7 . TRBD2 TRBV10-3 TGTGCCATCAGTGAACGAGCGGGGGATACCTACGAGCAGTACTTC CAISERAGDTYEQYF
TRBJ1-1 . . TRBV18 TGTGCCAGCTCACCGGGGAGTTATCAAGCTTTCTTT CASSPGSYQAFF
TRBJ1-6 . TRBD1 TRBV5-5 TGTGCCAGCAGCTTGGAGGGGGCCGCTTCACCCCTCCACTTT CASSLEGAASPLHF
TRBJ1-2 . . TRBV29-1 TGCAGCGCCCCGGTCCCGGAGGGTTACACCTTC CSAPVPEGYTF
TRBJ1-6 . . TRBV19 TGTGCCAGTAGTAAACAGGGCCGATCACCCCTCCACTTT CASSKQGRSPLHF
TRBJ2-1 . TRBD2 TRBV5-1 TGCGCCAGCAGCTTGTCCGAACTAGCGGGGGAAGGGAATGAGCAGTTCTTC CASSLSELAGEGNEQFF
TRBJ1-2 . . TRBV7-8 TGTGCCAGCAGCTTGGGCAGGCTCTATGGCTACACCTTC CASSLGRLYGYTF
TRBJ1-1 . . TRBV30 TGTGCCTGGAGTGTTAGCACTGAAGCTTTCTTT CAWSVSTEAFF
TRBJ1-1 . . TRBV6-5 TGTGCCAGCAGTCCTCGACAGGCCTACCCTGAAGCTTTCTTT CASSPRQAYPEAFF
TRBJ1-6 . TRBD1 TRBV30 TGTGCCTGGAGTGCAGTCGGGACAGGCTATAATTCACCCCTCCACTTT CAWSAVGTGYNSPLHF
TRBJ2-7 . TRBD1 TRBV6-2/TRBV6-3 TGTGCCAGCAGTAGGCCGGGACAGGGGATCTACGAGCAGTACTTC CASSRPGQGIYEQYF
TRBJ1-2 . TRBD1 TRBV19 TGTGCCAGTGACTCCGGGACAGCGATAACTATGGCCAGGGTTGGCTACACCTTC CASDSGTAITMARVGYTF
TRBJ1-5 . . TRBV27 TGTGCCAGCTCACCTCTATCGGGACAAAGCAATCAGCCCCAGCATTTT CASSPLSGQSNQPQHF
TRBJ1-1 . . TRBV20-1 TGCAGTGCCACAGGGAACACTGAAGCTTTCTTT CSATGNTEAFF
TRBJ1-4 . . TRBV25-1 TGTGCCAGCAGTGACGGGGGAGCGAGTAATGAAAAACTGTTTTTT CASSDGGASNEKLFF
TRBJ1-2 . . TRBV29-1 TGCAGCGTTGTTGAGGGAAGCTATGGCTACACCTTC CSVVEGSYGYTF
TRBJ1-1 . . TRBV7-5 TGTGCCAGAAGCCCGGCCCGGGGATTAAAAGGCACTGAAGCTTTCTTT CARSPARGLKGTEAFF
TRBJ1-1 few . TRBV15 TGTGCCACCAGCAGAGATCGGGGGGGGGCTGAAGCTTTCTTT CATSRDRGGAEAFF
TRBJ1-2 . . TRBV4-1 TGCGCCAGCAGCCAAGTAGGGGCTTTTGGTGGCTACACCTTC CASSQVGAFGGYTF
TRBJ1-3 once . TRBV30 TGTGCCTGGAGCGGGAGCCTAAGTAACACCATATATTTT CAWSGSLSNTIYF